The clone carrying this TCR beta chain was observed a single time. Its antigen remains unknown. These data belong to a study of long-term antiretroviral therapy in people with HIV. Overall study context: The earliest samples predate the 2015 immediate-ART recommendation by about a decade. Broader study findings: Diversity remained lower than transplant donor controls, even though it increased after ART.

Every HIV-positive participant received treatment in the United States. The samples comprised about 0.95-11 million cryopreserved PBMC ahead of DNA extraction. This was the immunoSEQ v3.0 assay at survey level. TCRdb's table, derived via immunoSEQ multiplex PCR, lists solely in-frame clones and lacks some. The sample has about 36,000 clones; 75% to 85% are singletons. The CDR3 is 15 amino acids. The V and J ends lost 5 bases and 1 base, in that order; junction bases with no gene match: 3. CDR1 SGHTA and CDR2 FQGTGA come from the germline V gene. The receptor was derived from a man younger than 45 with HIV. The input for sequencing was unsorted PBMCs, taken 3.4 years after starting antiretroviral therapy. J is TRBJ2-1 and V is TRBV7-3, with 9 bases identical to TRBD2. The CDR3 region is CASSVAGVSYNEQFF. As DNA, the CDR3 is TGTGCCAGCAGCGTAGCGGGAGTGTCCTACAATGAGCAGTTCTTC.